This T cell receptor (beta chain) was recovered during a study of cytotoxic CD8 clonotypes in ibrutinib-treated CLL. Some clones are missing from TCRdb's copy, which holds only in-frame ones; the method was immunoSEQ multiplex PCR. The sample holds approximately 45,000 clones, approximately 69% seen once. Germline V gene sequence: CDR1 LNHNV, CDR2 YYDKDF (reference sequence). The V end was cut by 2 bases, the J end by 8 bases, with 12 bases between. The CDR3 spans 13 residues. The chain recombines TRBV15 with TRBJ1-2; D not resolved. Sample: PBMCs, taken after 12 months of ibrutinib treatment. This receptor was identified in a human donor with chronic lymphocytic leukemia. CDR3 sequence (DNA): TGTGCCACCAGCAGATTCAGCGCCGAAGGCTACACCTTC. Translated, it gives CATSRFSAEGYTF.